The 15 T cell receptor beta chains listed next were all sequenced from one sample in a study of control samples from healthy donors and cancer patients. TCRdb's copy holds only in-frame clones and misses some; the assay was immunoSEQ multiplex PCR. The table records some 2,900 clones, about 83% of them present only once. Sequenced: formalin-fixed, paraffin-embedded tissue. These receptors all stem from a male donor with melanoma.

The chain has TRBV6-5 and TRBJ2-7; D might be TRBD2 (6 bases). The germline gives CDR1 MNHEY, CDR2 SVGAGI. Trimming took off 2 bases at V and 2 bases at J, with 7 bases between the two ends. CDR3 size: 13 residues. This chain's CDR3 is CASSYGGTYEQYF. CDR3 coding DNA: TGTGCCAGCAGTTACGGGGGGACCTACGAGCAGTACTTC.

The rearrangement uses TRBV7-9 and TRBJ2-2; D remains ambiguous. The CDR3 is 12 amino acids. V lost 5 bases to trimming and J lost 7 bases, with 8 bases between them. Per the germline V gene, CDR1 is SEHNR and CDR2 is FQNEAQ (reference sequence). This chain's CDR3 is CASSASSGELFF. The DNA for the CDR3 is TGTGCCAGCAGCGCAAGCAGCGGGGAGCTGTTTTTT.

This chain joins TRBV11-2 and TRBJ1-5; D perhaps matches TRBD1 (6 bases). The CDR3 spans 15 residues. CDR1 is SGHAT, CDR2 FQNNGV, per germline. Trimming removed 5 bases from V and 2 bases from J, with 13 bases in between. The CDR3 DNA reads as TGTGCCAGCAGCCTTTCAGGGGCAGGCAATCAGCCCCAGCATTTT. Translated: CASSLSGAGNQPQHF.

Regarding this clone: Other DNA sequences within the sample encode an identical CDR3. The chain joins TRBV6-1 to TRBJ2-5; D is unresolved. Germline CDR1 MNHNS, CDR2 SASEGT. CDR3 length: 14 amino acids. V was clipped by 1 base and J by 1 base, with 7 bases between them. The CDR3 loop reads CASSEVGSQETQYF. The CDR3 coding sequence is TGTGCCAGCAGTGAAGTCGGCAGCCAAGAGACCCAGTACTTC.

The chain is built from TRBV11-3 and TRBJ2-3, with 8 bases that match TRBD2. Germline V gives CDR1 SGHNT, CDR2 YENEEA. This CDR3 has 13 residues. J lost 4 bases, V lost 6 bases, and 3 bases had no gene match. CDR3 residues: CASRGLDADTQYF. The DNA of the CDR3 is TGTGCCAGCAGGGGACTAGATGCAGATACGCAGTATTTT.

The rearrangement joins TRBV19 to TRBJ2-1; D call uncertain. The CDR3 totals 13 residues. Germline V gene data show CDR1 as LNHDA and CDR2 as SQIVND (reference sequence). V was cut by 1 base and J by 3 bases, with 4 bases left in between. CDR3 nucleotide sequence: TGTGCCAGTAGTATAGGACTCTACAATGAGCAGTTCTTC. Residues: CASSIGLYNEQFF. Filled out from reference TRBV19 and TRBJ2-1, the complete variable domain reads DGGITQSPKYLFRKEGQNVTLSCEQNLNHDAMYWYRQDPGQGLRLIYYSQIVNDFQKGDIAEGYSVSREKKESFPLTVTSAQKNPTAFYLCASSIGLYNEQFFGPGTRLTVL.

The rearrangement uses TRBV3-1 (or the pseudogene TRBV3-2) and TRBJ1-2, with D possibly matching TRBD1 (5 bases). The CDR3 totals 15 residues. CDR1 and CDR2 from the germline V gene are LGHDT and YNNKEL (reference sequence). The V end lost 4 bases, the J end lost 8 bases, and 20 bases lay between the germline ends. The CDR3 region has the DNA TGTGCCAGCAGCCTGGTCCAGGGTGGCGGAGGCGGCTACACCTTC. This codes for CASSLVQGGGGGYTF.

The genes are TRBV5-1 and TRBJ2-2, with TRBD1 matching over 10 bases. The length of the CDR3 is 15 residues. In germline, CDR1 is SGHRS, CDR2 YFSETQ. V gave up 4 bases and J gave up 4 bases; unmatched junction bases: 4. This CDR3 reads CASSLGTGVTGELFF. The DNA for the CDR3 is TGCGCCAGCAGCCTCGGGACAGGGGTCACCGGGGAGCTGTTTTTT.

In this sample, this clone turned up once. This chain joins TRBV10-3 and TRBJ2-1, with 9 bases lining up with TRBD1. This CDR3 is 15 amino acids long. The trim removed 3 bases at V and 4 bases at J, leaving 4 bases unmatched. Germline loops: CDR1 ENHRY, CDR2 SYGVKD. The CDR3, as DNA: TGTGCCATCAGTGAAGGGACAGGGTTGTACAATGAGCAGTTCTTC. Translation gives CAISEGTGLYNEQFF.

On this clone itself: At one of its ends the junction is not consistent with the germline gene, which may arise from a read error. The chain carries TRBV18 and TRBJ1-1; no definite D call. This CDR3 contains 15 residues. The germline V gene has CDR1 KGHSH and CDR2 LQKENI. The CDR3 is CASSPRPRQNTETFF. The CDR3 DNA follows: TGTGCCAGCTCACCACGTCCCAGGCAGAACACTGAAACTTTCTTT. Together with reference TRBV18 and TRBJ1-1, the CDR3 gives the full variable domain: NAGVMQNPRHLVRRRGQEARLRCSPMKGHSHVYWYRQLPEEGLKFMVYLQKENIIDESGMPKERFSAEFPKEGPSILRIQQVVRGDSAAYFCASSPRPRQNTETFFGQGTRLTVV.

This CDR3 reads CASSQEVESIQYF. The CDR3 nucleotides are TGTGCCAGCAGCCAAGAGGTAGAATCCATTCAGTACTTC. This chain uses TRBV4-2 with TRBJ2-4, with no clear D. The CDR3 runs 13 residues. Per the germline V gene, CDR1 is LGHNA and CDR2 is YNFKEQ. Trimming left V 0 bases short and J 9 bases short, with 9 bases between.

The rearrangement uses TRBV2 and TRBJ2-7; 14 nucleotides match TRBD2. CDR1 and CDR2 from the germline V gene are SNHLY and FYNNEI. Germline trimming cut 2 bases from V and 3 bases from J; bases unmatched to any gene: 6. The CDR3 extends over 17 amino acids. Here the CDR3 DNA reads TGTGCCAGCAGTGAACTTCCGGGACTAGCGGGAGTCTACGAGCAGTACTTC. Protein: CASSELPGLAGVYEQYF.

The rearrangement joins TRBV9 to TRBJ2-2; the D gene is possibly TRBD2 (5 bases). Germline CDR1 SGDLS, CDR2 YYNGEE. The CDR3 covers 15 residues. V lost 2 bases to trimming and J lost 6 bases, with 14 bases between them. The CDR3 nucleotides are TGTGCCAGCAGCGTTGGAGGACGGGGTTCCGGGGAGCTGTTTTTT. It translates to CASSVGGRGSGELFF.

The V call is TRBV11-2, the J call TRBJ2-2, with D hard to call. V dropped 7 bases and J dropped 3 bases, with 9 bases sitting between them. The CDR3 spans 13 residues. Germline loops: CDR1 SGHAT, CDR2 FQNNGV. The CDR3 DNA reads TGTGCCAGCAAAAGCTTGGACACCGGGGAGCTGTTTTTT. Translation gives CASKSLDTGELFF.

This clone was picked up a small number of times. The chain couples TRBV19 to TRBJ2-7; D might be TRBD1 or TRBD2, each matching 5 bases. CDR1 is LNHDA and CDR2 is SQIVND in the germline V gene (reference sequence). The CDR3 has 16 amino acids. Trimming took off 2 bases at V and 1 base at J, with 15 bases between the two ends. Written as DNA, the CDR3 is TGTGCCAGTAGTATACTGCCGGGAACAGGTTCCTACGAGCAGTACTTC. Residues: CASSILPGTGSYEQYF.